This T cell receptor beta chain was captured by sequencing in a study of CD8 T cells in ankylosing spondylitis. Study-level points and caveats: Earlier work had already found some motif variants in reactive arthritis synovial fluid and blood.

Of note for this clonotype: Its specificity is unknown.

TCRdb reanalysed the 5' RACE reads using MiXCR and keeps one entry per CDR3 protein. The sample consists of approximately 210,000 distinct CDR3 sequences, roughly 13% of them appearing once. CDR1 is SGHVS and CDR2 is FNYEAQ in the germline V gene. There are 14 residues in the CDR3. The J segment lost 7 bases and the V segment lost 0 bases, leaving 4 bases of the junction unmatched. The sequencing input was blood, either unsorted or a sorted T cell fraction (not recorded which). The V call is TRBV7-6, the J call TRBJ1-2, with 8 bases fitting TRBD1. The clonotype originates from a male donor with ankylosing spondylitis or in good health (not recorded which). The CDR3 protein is CASSLAAGGVGYTF. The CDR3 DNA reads TGTGCCAGCAGCTTAGCCGCAGGGGGCGTTGGCTACACCTTC. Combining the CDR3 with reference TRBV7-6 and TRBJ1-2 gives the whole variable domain GAGVSQSPRYKVTKRGQDVALRCDPISGHVSLYWYRQALGQGPEFLTYFNYEAQQDKSGLPNDRFSAERPEGSISTLTIQRTEQRDSAMYRCASSLAAGGVGYTFGSGTRLTVV.